The clone carrying this T cell receptor beta chain was seen a few times. Its antigen is not identified. These data come from a study of T-cell reconstitution after alpha-beta-depleted transplantation in children. Regarding the study as a whole: Reportedly, only several hundred clones from non-depleted graft cells drove alpha-beta T-cell counts at about two months. T-cell counts and diversity were attributed mostly to newly produced T cells one year after transplant. Some patients' high day-60 TCRbeta diversity was traced to surviving recipient T cells and thymic progenitors.

During its preparation, the TCRbeta library received unique molecular identifiers. MiXCR was run by TCRdb on the PCR reads, yielding one entry per CDR3 protein. The sample lists 40,000 to 60,000 distinct CDR3 sequences, about 9.3% occurring once. The specimen was PBMCs, mostly from graft donor cells, collected 60 days after TCRalphabeta/CD19-depleted stem cell transplant. The receptor was isolated from a male patient aged 2-15 years who had a stem cell transplant for chronic granulomatous disease, so the T cells may come from the graft donor.

This CDR3 is CASSITSWNTGELFF. The DNA of the CDR3 is TGTGCCAGTAGTATCACCAGCTGGAACACCGGGGAGCTGTTTTTT. This chain links TRBV19 with TRBJ2-2; D gene uncertain. Trimming removed 3 bases from V and 1 base from J, with 9 bases in between. The CDR3 length is 15 residues. Germline CDR1 and CDR2: LNHDA and SQIVND (reference sequence).